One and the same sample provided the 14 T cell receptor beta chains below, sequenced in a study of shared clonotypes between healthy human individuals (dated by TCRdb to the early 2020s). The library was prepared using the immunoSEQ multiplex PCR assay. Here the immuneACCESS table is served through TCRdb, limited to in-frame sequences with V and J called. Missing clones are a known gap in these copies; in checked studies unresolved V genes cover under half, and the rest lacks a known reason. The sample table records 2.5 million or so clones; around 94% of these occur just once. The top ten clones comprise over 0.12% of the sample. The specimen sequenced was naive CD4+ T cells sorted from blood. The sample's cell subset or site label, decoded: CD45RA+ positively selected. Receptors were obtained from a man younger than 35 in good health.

For the CDR3, the DNA is TGCGCCAGCAGCTTCGGAGAGGCCTATGGCTACACCTTC. The encoded protein is CASSFGEAYGYTF. The genes are TRBV5-1 and TRBJ1-2, with D hard to call. The length of the CDR3 is 13 residues. The germline V and J ends were trimmed by 2 bases and 4 bases, with 9 bases remaining between them. CDR1 and CDR2 from the germline V gene are SGHRS and YFSETQ.

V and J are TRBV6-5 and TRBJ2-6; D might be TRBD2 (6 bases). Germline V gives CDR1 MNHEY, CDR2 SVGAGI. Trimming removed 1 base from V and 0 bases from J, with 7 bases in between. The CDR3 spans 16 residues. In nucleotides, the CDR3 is TGTGCCAGCAGTTACTTGGGGGGCTCTGGGGCCAACGTCCTGACTTTC. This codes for CASSYLGGSGANVLTF.

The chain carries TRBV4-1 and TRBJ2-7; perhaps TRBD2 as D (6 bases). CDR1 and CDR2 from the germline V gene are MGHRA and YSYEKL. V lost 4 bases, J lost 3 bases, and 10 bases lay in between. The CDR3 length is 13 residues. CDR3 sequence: CASSPGTYYEQYF. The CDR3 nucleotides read TGCGCCAGCAGCCCGGGGACTTACTACGAGCAGTACTTC.

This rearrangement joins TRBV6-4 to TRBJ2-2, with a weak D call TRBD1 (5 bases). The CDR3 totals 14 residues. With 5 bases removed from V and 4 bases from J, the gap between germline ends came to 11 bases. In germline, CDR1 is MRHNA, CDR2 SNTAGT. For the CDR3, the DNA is TGTGCCAGCAGTAGGCAGGGCGGCACCGGGGAGCTGTTTTTT. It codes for CASSRQGGTGELFF.

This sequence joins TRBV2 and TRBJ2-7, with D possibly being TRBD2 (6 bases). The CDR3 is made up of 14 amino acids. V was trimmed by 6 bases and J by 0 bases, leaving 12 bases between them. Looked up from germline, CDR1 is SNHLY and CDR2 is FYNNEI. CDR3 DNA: TGTGCCAGCAGGGAGGGAAGGAGCTCCTACGAGCAGTACTTC. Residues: CASREGRSSYEQYF.

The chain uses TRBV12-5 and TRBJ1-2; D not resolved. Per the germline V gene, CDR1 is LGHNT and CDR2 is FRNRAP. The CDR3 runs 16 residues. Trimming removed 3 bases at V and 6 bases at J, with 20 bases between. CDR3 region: CASGFELGAGSNGYTF. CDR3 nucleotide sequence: TGTGCTAGTGGTTTTGAGTTGGGCGCGGGGTCAAATGGCTACACCTTC.

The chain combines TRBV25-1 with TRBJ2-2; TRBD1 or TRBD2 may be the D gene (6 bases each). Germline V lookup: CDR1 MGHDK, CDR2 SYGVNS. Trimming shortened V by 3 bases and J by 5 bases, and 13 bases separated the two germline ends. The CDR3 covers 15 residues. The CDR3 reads CASSDTGAVTGELFF. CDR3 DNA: TGTGCCAGCAGTGATACGGGGGCGGTAACCGGGGAGCTGTTTTTT.

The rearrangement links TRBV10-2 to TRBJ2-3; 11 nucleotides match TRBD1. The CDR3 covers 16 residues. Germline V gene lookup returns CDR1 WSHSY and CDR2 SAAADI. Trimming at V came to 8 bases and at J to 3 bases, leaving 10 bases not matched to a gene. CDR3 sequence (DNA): TGCGCCAGCTTAAGAGCCGGGACAGGGGGAACAGATACGCAGTATTTT. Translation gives CASLRAGTGGTDTQYF.

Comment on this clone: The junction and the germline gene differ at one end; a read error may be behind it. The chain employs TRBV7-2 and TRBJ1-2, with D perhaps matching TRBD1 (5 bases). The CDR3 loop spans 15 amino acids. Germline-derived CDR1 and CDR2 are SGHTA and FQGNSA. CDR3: CASSSSAGTVYGYTF. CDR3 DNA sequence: TGTGCCAGCAGCTCAAGTGCCGGGACGGTCTATGGTTACACCTTC.

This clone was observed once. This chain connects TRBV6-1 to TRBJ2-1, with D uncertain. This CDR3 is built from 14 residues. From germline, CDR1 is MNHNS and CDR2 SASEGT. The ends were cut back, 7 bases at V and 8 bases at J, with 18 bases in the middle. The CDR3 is CASTSTPLFDEQFF. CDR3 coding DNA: TGTGCCAGCACTAGTACCCCCCTCTTCGATGAGCAGTTCTTC.

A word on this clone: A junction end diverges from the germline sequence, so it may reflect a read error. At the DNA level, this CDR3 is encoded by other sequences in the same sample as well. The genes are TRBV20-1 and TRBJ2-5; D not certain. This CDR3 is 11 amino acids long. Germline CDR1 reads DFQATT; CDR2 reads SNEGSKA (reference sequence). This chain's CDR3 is CSAREQETQYF. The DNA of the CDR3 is TGCAGTGCCAGAGAGCAAGAGACCCAGTACTTC.

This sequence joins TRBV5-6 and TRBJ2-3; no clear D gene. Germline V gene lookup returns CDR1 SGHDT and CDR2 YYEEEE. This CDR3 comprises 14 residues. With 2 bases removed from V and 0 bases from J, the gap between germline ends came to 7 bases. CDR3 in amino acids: CASSLSRSTDTQYF. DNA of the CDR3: TGTGCCAGCAGCTTATCCAGGAGCACAGATACGCAGTATTTT.

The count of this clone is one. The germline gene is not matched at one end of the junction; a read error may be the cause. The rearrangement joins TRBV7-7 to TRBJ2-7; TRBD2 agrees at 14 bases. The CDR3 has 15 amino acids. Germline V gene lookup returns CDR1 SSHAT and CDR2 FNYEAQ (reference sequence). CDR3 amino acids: CASSAGTSGSYEQYF. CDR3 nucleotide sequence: TGTGCTAGCAGTGCCGGGACTAGCGGGAGTTACGAGCAGTACTTC.

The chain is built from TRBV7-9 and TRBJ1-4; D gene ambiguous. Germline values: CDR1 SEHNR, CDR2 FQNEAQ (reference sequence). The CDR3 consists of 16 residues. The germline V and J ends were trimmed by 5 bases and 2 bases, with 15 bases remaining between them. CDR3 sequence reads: CASSPGLGRTNEKLFF. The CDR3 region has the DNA TGTGCCAGCAGCCCGGGCCTAGGGAGGACTAATGAAAAACTGTTTTTT.